What follows are 15 T cell receptor beta chains derived from one specimen sequenced in a study of blood T cell repertoires in COVID-19. Using immunoSEQ multiplex PCR, the repertoire was profiled, and TCRdb retains in-frame clones only, with some absent. The repertoire holds over 95,000 clones, with roughly 78% as singletons. Sequencing input: peripheral blood. Receptors originate from a woman older than 75 with active or convalescent COVID-19.

V is TRBV5-8 and J is TRBJ2-2, with D possibly being TRBD2 (6 bases). The V and J ends lost 5 bases and 1 base respectively, with 9 bases between them. The CDR3 runs to 14 residues. Germline V gene sequence: CDR1 SGHTS, CDR2 YDEGEE. The CDR3 loop is CASRGGLNTGELFF. The DNA of the CDR3 is TGTGCCAGCAGAGGAGGGCTGAACACCGGGGAGCTGTTTTTT.

This clone was recorded a few times. The chain joins TRBV19 to TRBJ1-1; no clear D gene. Germline CDR1 reads LNHDA; CDR2 reads SQIVND (reference sequence). The CDR3 runs to 13 residues. Deletions cut 3 bases from V and 5 bases from J, with 10 bases between. The CDR3 DNA follows: TGTGCCAGTAGTATTCGAGGGTTAACTGAAGCTTTCTTT. It is translated as CASSIRGLTEAFF.

The V gene is TRBV11-2, the J gene TRBJ2-2; D is possibly TRBD2 (5 bases). The CDR3 is made up of 16 amino acids. The germline gives CDR1 SGHAT, CDR2 FQNNGV. V was pared by 5 bases and J by 6 bases, with 19 bases between. DNA for the CDR3: TGTGCCAGCAGCCCTCGTTCAGTTACCGGGGCCGGGGAGCTGTTTTTT. The encoded protein is CASSPRSVTGAGELFF.

This clone occurred many times. This sequence joins TRBV28 and TRBJ1-1; TRBD1 matches 7 bases. Unmatched junction bases numbered 12, after V lost 5 bases and J lost 0 bases. Germline V gene lookup returns CDR1 MDHEN and CDR2 SYDVKM. The CDR3 has 17 residues. This CDR3 reads CASSPPGQLRMNTEAFF. As DNA, the CDR3 is TGTGCCAGCAGTCCCCCGGGACAGCTGAGAATGAACACTGAAGCTTTCTTT.

The chain joins TRBV10-3 to TRBJ2-7; maybe TRBD2 (5 bases). Trimming took 4 bases from V and 3 from J, leaving 13 bases between them. The germline CDR1 and CDR2 sequences are ENHRY and SYGVKD. CDR3 length: 14 residues. CDR3 loop: CAISAGGPFYEQYF. The DNA of the CDR3 is TGTGCCATCAGTGCTGGCGGGCCCTTCTACGAGCAGTACTTC.

V usage is TRBV13 and J usage is TRBJ2-7, with a possible D match to TRBD1 (5 bases). The germline gives CDR1 PRHDT, CDR2 FYEKMQ (reference sequence). The germline V and J ends were trimmed by 5 bases and 6 bases, with 17 bases remaining between them. This CDR3 spans 14 amino acids. The CDR3 loop reads CASSPRVKSAEQYF. The CDR3 coding sequence is TGTGCCAGCAGCCCCAGGGTTAAGTCCGCCGAGCAGTACTTC.

The chain links TRBV6-6 to TRBJ1-2; no definite D call. The germline CDR1 and CDR2 sequences are MNHNY and SVGAGI (reference sequence). The CDR3 runs 13 residues. V was shortened by 7 bases and J by 5 bases, with 14 bases between the two germline ends. CDR3 coding DNA: TGTGCCAGCAACGAAGTACGAGGGTATGGCTACACCTTC. Protein sequence: CASNEVRGYGYTF.

This clone was counted a single time. The V call is TRBV7-9, the J call TRBJ1-4; possibly TRBD1 for D (5 bases). This CDR3 contains 16 residues. CDR1 is SEHNR, CDR2 FQNEAQ, per germline (reference sequence). V gave up 0 bases and J gave up 1 base, with 9 bases separating them. The CDR3 protein is CASSLARQGTNEKLFF. The CDR3 nucleotides read TGTGCCAGCAGCTTAGCTCGGCAGGGAACTAATGAAAAACTGTTTTTT. Using reference TRBV7-9 and TRBJ1-4 for the parts outside the CDR3, the full variable domain is DTGVSQNPRHKITKRGQNVTFRCDPISEHNRLYWYRQTLGQGPEFLTYFQNEAQLEKSRLLSDRFSAERPKGSFSTLEIQRTEQGDSAMYLCASSLARQGTNEKLFFGSGTQLSVL.

This chain connects TRBV30 to TRBJ1-5; D gene unclear. The CDR3 runs 17 residues. The V end was cut by 4 bases, the J end by 4 bases, with 23 bases between. In germline, CDR1 is GTSNPN, CDR2 SVGIG (reference sequence). CDR3 residues: CAWKASMEGVMNQPQHF. The CDR3 nucleotides read TGTGCCTGGAAGGCCTCTATGGAGGGTGTGATGAATCAGCCCCAGCATTTT.

The chain couples TRBV5-6 to TRBJ2-3; 8 nucleotides align to TRBD2. This CDR3 has 16 residues. Per the germline V gene, CDR1 is SGHDT and CDR2 is YYEEEE. J gave up 4 bases and V 0 bases, and 7 bases lay outside the gene matches. CDR3 sequence reads: CASSLGTGTRADTQYF. CDR3 nucleotide sequence: TGTGCCAGCAGCTTGGGTACCGGGACTAGAGCAGATACGCAGTATTTT.

The chain employs TRBV3-1 (or the pseudogene TRBV3-2) and TRBJ1-1; D call uncertain. CDR1 and CDR2 from the germline V gene are LGHDT and YNNKEL (reference sequence). CDR3 length: 14 amino acids. The germline V and J ends were trimmed by 4 bases and 7 bases, with 16 bases remaining between them. In DNA form, the CDR3 reads TGTGCCAGCAGCCCCATTCGGGATGACTATGAAGCTTTCTTT. The encoded protein is CASSPIRDDYEAFF.

The chain joins TRBV9 to TRBJ2-2, with D unclear. The ends were cut back, 0 bases at V and 0 bases at J, with 15 bases in the middle. Germline values: CDR1 SGDLS, CDR2 YYNGEE. The CDR3 length is 18 residues. CDR3 sequence: CASSVVQASYANTGELFF. CDR3 nucleotide sequence: TGTGCCAGCAGCGTAGTCCAGGCGAGCTACGCGAACACCGGGGAGCTGTTTTTT.

This chain links TRBV5-4 with TRBJ2-7, with 11 bases that match TRBD1. The CDR3 sequence is 15 residues long. Germline CDR1 reads SGHNT; CDR2 reads YYREEE (reference sequence). The J segment lost 6 bases and the V segment lost 4 bases, leaving 9 bases of the junction unmatched. CDR3: CASSPRTGGEGEQYF. In DNA form, the CDR3 reads TGTGCCAGCAGCCCCCGGACAGGGGGCGAAGGCGAGCAGTACTTC.

This chain joins TRBV6-2 or TRBV6-3 and TRBJ2-5; 12 bases match TRBD2. CDR1 and CDR2 (germline): MNHEY, SVGEGT. V lost 5 bases and J lost 1; bases outside the gene matches: 11. The CDR3 sequence is 18 residues long. This CDR3 reads CASSPGRLAGVPQETQYF. In DNA, the CDR3 is TGTGCCAGCAGTCCCGGGAGACTAGCGGGAGTGCCCCAAGAGACCCAGTACTTC.

This clone was observed once. This chain uses TRBV29-1 with TRBJ2-1; 10 bases map to TRBD2. CDR1 and CDR2 from the germline V gene are SQVTM and ANQGSEA. Trimming removed 8 bases from V and 10 bases from J; junction bases left unmatched: 14. This CDR3 is 14 amino acids long. The chain's CDR3 is CSPDRLAGEQEQFF. In nucleotides, the CDR3 is TGCAGCCCCGATCGGCTAGCGGGAGAACAAGAGCAGTTCTTC.